This TCR beta chain emerged from a study of control samples from healthy donors and cancer patients. This CDR3 has 15 residues. Germline values: CDR1 MNHEY, CDR2 SVGAGI. The V and J ends lost 5 bases and 0 bases respectively, with 13 bases between them. Method: immunoSEQ multiplex PCR; TCRdb's copy keeps in-frame clones and lacks some. Among about 160,000 clones listed, 70% to 90% were seen once. Sequences were obtained from blood. The TCR sequence derives from a man in his thirties or forties in good health. The V gene is TRBV6-5, the J gene TRBJ1-2; TRBD1 is a possible D gene (5 bases). The CDR3 sequence: CASSITGLTNYGYTF. The CDR3 region has the DNA TGTGCCAGCAGTATTACGGGACTTACTAACTATGGCTACACCTTC.